This T cell receptor (beta chain) originates from a study of shared clonotypes between healthy human individuals. Naive CD8 populations comprised CD45RO-negative cells positively selected for CCR7, excluding terminally differentiated effector memory CD45RA+ cells. TCRdb keeps only in-frame clones here, not all; method: immunoSEQ multiplex PCR. The sample has about 680,000 clones; roughly 94% are singletons. Germline V gene lookup returns CDR1 SGDLS and CDR2 YYNGEE. Between the trimmed V and J ends, which lost 3 bases and 2 bases, there was a span of 19 bases. The CDR3 covers 17 residues. This TCR was sampled from a man aged 25-40 years in good health. Sequencing was performed on naive CD8+ T cells sorted from blood. V usage is TRBV9 and J usage is TRBJ2-3; possibly TRBD1 or TRBD2 for D (6 bases each). CDR3 sequence: CASSDSVGGGTTDTQYF. The CDR3 DNA reads as TGTGCCAGCAGCGACTCGGTTGGAGGGGGGACCACAGATACGCAGTATTTT.